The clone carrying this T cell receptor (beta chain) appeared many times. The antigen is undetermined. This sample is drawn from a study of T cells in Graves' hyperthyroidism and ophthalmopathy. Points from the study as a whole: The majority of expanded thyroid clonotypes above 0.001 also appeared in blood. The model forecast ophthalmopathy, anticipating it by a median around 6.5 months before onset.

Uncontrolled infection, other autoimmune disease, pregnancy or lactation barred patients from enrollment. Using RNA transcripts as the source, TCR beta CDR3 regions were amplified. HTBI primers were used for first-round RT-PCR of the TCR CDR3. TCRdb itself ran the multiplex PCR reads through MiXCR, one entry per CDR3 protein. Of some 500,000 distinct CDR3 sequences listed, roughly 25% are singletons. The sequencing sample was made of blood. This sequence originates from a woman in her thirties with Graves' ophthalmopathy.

The CDR3 loop is CATSRDPTSYEQYF. CDR3 nucleotides: TGTGCCACCAGCAGAGATCCCACCTCCTACGAGCAGTACTTC. The gene calls are TRBV15 and TRBJ2-7; unclear D gene. This CDR3 spans 14 amino acids. Germline CDR1 reads LNHNV; CDR2 reads YYDKDF (reference sequence). V was pared by 0 bases and J by 0 bases, with 6 bases between.